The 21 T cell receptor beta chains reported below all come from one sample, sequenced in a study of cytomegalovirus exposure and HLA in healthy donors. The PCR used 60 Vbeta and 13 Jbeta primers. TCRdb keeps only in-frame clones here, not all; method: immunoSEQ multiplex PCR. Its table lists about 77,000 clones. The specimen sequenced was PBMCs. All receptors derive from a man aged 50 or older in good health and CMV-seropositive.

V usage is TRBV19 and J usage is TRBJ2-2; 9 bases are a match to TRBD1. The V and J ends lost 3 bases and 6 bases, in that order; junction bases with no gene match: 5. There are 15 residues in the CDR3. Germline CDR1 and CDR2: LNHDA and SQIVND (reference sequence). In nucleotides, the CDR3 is TGTGCCAGTAGTATTGGGGACAGGGACGCCGGGGAGCTGTTTTTT. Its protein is CASSIGDRDAGELFF.

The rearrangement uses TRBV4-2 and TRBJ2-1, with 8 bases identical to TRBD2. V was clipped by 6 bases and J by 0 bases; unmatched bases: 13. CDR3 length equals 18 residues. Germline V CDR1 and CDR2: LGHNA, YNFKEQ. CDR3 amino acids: CASRGGRLAGLSYNEQFF. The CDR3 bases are TGTGCCAGCAGGGGGGGGCGGCTAGCGGGTCTCTCCTACAATGAGCAGTTCTTC.

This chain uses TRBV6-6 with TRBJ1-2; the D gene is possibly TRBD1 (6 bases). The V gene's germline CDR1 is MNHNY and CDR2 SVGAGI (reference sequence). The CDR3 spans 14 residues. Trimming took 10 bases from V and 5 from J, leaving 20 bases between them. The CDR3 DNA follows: TGTGCCACCTTACCAACAGGGTGGGGATATGGCTACACCTTC. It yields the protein CATLPTGWGYGYTF.

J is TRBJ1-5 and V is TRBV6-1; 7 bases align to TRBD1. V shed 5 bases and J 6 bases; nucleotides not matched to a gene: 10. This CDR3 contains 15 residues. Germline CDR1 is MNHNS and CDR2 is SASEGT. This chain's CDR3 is CASSTGQAQGQPQHF. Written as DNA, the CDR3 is TGTGCCAGCAGTACTGGACAGGCTCAGGGTCAGCCCCAGCATTTT.

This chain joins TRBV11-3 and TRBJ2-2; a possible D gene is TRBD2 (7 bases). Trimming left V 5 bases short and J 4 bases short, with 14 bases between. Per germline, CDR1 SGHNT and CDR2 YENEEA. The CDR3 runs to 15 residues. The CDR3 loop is CASSPLGGVTGELFF. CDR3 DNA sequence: TGTGCCAGCAGCCCCCTAGGGGGGGTCACCGGGGAGCTGTTTTTT.

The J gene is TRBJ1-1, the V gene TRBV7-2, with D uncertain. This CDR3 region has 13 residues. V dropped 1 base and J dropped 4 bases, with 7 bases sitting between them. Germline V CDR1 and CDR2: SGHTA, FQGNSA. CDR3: CASSLDRITEAFF. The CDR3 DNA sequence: TGTGCCAGCAGCTTAGATCGTATCACTGAAGCTTTCTTT.

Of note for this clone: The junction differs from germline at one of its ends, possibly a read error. The chain's CDR3 is CASSSQGNIEAFF. The CDR3, as DNA: TGTGCCAGCAGCTCACAGGGGAACATTGAAGCTTTCTTT. The rearrangement uses TRBV7-9 and TRBJ1-1; TRBD1 agrees at 7 bases. Per germline, CDR1 SEHNR and CDR2 FQNEAQ (reference sequence). The CDR3 sequence is 13 residues long.

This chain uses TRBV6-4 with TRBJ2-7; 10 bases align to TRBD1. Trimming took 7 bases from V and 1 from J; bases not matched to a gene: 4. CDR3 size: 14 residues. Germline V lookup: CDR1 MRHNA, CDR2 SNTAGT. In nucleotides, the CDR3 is TGTGCCAGCACCGGACAGGGGGGATCCTACGAGCAGTACGTC. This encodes CASTGQGGSYEQYV.

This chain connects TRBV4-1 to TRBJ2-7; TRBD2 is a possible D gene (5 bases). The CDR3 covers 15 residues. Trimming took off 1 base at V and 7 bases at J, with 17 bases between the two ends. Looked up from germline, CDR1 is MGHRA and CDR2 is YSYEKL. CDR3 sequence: CASSQAVSLAREQYF. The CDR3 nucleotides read TGCGCCAGCAGCCAAGCCGTCTCCCTAGCCAGGGAGCAGTACTTC.

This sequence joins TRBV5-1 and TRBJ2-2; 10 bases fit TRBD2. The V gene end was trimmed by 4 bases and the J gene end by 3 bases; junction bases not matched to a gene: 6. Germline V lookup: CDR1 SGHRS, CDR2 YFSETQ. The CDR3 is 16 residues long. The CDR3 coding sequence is TGCGCCAGCAGCCGCGGGACTAGCGCGGACACCGGGGAGCTGTTTTTT. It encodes CASSRGTSADTGELFF. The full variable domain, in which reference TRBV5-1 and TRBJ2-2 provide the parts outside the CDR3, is KAGVTQTPRYLIKTRGQQVTLSCSPISGHRSVSWYQQTPGQGLQFLFEYFSETQRNKGNFPGRFSGRQFSNSRSEMNVSTLELGDSALYLCASSRGTSADTGELFFGEGSRLTVL.

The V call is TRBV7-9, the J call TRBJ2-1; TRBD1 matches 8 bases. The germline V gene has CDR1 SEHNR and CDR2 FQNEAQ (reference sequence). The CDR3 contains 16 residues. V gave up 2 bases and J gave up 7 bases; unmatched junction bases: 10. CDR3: CASSLPRGPKGNEQFF. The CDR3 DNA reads TGTGCCAGCAGCTTACCCAGGGGGCCAAAGGGGAATGAGCAGTTCTTC.

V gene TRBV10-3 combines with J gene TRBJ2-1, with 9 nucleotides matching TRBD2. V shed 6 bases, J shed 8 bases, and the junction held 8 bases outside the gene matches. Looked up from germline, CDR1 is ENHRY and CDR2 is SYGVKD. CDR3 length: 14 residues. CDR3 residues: CAISPGGREDEQFF. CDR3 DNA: TGTGCCATCAGCCCGGGCGGGAGGGAGGATGAGCAGTTCTTC.

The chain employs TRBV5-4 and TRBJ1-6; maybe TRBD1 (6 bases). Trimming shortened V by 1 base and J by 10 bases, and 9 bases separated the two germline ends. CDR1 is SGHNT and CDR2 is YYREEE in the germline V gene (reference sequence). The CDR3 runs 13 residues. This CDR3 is CASSLTGGSPLHF. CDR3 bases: TGTGCCAGCAGCTTGACGGGGGGCTCACCCCTCCACTTT.

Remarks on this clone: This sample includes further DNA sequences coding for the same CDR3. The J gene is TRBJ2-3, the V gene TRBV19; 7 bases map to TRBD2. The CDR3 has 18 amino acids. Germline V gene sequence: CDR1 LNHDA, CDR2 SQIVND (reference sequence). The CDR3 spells CVLSKLEGLAVSTDTQYF. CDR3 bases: TGTGTTCTCAGTAAGTTGGAGGGTCTAGCGGTTAGCACAGATACGCAGTATTTT.

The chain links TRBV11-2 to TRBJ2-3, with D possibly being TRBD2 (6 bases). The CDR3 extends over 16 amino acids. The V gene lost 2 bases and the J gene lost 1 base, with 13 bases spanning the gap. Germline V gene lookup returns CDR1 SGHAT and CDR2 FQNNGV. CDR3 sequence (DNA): TGTGCCAGCAGCTTACTGGGCTCGGGGGGCACAGATACGCAGTATTTT. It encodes CASSLLGSGGTDTQYF.

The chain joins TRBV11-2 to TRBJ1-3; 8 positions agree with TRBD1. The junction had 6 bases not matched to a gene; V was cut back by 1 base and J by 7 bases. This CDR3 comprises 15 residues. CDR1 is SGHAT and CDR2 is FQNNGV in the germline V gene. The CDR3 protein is CASSLGTGIRNTIYF. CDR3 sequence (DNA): TGTGCCAGCAGCTTAGGGACAGGGATTCGGAACACCATATATTTT.

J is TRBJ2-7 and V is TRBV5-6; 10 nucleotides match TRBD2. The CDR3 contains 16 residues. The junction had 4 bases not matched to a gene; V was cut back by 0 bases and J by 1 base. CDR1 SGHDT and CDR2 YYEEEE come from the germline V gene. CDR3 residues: CASSLVPSGSSYEQYF. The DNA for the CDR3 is TGTGCCAGCAGCTTGGTACCTAGCGGGAGTTCCTACGAGCAGTACTTC.

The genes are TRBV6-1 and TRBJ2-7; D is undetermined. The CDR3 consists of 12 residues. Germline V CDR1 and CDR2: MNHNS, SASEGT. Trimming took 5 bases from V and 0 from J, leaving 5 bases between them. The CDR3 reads CASSLSSYEQYF. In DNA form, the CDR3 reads TGTGCCAGCAGTCTGAGCTCCTACGAGCAGTACTTC.

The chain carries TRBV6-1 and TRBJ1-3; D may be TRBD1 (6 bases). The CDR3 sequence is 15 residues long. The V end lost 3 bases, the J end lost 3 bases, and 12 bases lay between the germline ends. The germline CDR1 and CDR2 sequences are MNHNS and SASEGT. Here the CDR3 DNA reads TGTGCCAGCAGTGAGGGGGGGGCAGATGGAAACACCATATATTTT. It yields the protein CASSEGGADGNTIYF.

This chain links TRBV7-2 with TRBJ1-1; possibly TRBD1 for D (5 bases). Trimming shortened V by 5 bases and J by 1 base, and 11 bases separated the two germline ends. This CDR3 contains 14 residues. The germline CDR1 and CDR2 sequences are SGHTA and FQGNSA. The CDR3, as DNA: TGTGCCAGCAGCCCAACCCAGGGGAACACTGAAGCTTTCTTT. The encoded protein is CASSPTQGNTEAFF. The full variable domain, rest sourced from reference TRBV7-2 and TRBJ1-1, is GAGVSQSPSNKVTEKGKDVELRCDPISGHTALYWYRQSLGQGLEFLIYFQGNSAPDKSGLPSDRFSAERTGGSVSTLTIQRTQQEDSAVYLCASSPTQGNTEAFFGQGTRLTVV.

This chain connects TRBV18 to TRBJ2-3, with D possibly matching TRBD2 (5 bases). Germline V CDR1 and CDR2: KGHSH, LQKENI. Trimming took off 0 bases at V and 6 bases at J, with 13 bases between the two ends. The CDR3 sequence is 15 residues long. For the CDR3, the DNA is TGTGCCAGCTCACCACCGAGAGGGCCCTCTGATACGCAGTATTTT. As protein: CASSPPRGPSDTQYF.